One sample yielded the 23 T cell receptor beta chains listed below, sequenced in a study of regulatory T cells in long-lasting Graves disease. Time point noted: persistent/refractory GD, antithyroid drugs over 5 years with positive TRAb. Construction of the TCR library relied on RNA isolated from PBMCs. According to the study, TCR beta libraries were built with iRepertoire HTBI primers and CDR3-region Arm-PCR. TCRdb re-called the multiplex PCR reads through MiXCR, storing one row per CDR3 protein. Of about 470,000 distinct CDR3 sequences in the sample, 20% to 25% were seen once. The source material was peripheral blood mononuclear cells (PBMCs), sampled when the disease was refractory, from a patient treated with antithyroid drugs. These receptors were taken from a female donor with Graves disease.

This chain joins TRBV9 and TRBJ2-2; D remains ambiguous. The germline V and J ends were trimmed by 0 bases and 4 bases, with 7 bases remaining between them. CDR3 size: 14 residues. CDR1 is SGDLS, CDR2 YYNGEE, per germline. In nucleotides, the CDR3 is TGTGCCAGCAGCGTAGGGCTATCCACCGGGGAGCTGTTTTTT. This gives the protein CASSVGLSTGELFF.

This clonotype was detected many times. The CDR3 protein is CASSPEINQPQHF. As DNA, the CDR3 is TGTGCCAGCAGTCCCGAAATAAATCAGCCCCAGCATTTT. V and J are TRBV28 and TRBJ1-5; no firm D call. The CDR3 consists of 13 residues. Germline V gene sequence: CDR1 MDHEN, CDR2 SYDVKM. The V end lost 5 bases, the J end lost 4 bases, and 9 bases lay between the germline ends.

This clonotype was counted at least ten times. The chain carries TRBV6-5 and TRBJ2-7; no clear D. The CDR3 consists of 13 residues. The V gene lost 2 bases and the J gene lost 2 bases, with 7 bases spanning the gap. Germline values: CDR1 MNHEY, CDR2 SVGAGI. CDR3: CASSYPTPYEQYF. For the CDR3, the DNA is TGTGCCAGCAGTTACCCCACACCCTACGAGCAGTACTTC.

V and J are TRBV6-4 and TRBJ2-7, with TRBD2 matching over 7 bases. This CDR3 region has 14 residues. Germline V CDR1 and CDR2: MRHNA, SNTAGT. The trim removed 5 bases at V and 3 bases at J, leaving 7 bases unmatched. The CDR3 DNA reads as TGTGCCAGCAGTTACGGTCCTAGCGGCTACGAGCAGTACTTC. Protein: CASSYGPSGYEQYF.

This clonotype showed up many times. CDR3 loop: CASSLPGTGAEQYF. DNA of the CDR3: TGTGCCAGCAGTTTACCGGGAACAGGGGCCGAGCAGTACTTC. The rearrangement joins TRBV27 to TRBJ2-7, with 7 positions matching TRBD1. V lost 2 bases, J lost 6 bases, and 7 bases stayed unmatched. From germline, CDR1 is MNHEY and CDR2 SMNVEV (reference sequence). The CDR3 runs 14 residues.

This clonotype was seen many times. The CDR3, as DNA: TGTGCCAGCAGTTTACCTAGCTCCTACGAGCAGTACTTC. This gives the protein CASSLPSSYEQYF. The gene calls are TRBV7-9 and TRBJ2-7, with unresolved D. Germline V gene data show CDR1 as SEHNR and CDR2 as FQNEAQ (reference sequence). This CDR3 has 13 amino acids. Trimming stripped 6 bases from V and 0 bases from J, with 9 bases between.

Here the CDR3 DNA reads TGCAGTGCTATAAACAGGGACCCGAGCTCCTACAATGAGCAGTTCTTC. This sequence encodes CSAINRDPSSYNEQFF. The chain employs TRBV20-1 and TRBJ2-1, with D maybe TRBD1 (6 bases). V shed 4 bases and J shed 0 bases, with 16 bases lying between them. This CDR3 has 16 residues. Germline V lookup: CDR1 DFQATT, CDR2 SNEGSKA (reference sequence).

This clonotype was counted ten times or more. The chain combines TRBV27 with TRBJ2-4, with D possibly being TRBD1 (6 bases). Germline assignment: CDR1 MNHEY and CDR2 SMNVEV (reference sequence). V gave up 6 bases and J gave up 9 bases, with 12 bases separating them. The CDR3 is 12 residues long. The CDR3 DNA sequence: TGTGCCAGCAGGGCGACAGGAGGCATTCAGTACTTC. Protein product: CASRATGGIQYF.

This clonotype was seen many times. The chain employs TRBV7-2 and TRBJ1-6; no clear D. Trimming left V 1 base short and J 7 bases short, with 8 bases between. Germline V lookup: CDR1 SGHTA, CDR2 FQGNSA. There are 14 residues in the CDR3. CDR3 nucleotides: TGTGCCAGCAGCTTAGAAGTGCGAAATTCACCCCTCCACTTT. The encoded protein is CASSLEVRNSPLHF.

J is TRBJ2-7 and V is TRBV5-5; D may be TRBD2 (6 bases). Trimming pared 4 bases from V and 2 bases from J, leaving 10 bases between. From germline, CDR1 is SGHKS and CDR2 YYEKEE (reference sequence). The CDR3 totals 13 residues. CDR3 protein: CASSGDFPYEQYF. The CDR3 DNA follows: TGTGCCAGCAGCGGGGACTTTCCCTACGAGCAGTACTTC.

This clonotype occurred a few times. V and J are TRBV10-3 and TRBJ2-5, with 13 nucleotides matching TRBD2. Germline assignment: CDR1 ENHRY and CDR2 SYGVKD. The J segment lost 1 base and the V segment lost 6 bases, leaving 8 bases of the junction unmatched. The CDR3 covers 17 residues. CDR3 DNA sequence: TGTGCCATCAGCTCCACCCGACTAGCGGGGGGCCAAGAGACCCAGTACTTC. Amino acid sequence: CAISSTRLAGGQETQYF.

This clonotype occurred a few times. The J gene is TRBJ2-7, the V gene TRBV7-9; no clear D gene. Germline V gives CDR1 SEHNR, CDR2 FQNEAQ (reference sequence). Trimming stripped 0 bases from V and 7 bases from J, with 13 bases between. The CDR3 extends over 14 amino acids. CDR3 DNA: TGTGCCAGCAGCTTAGCCCTAACTCGTGGAGAGCAGTACTTC. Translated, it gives CASSLALTRGEQYF.

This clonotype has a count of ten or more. The CDR3 region is CASGLEPETGELFF. The CDR3 DNA reads as TGTGCCAGCGGCCTCGAACCAGAAACCGGGGAGCTGTTTTTT. The chain couples TRBV6-1 to TRBJ2-2; D call uncertain. CDR3 length: 14 residues. The germline CDR1 and CDR2 sequences are MNHNS and SASEGT. Trimming removed 8 bases at V and 5 bases at J, with 15 bases between.

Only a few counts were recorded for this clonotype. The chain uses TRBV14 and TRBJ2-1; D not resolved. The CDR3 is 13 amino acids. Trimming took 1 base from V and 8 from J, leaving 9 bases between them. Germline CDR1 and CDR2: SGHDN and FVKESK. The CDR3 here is CASSQGNSYEQFF. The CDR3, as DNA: TGTGCCAGCAGCCAAGGGAACAGCTATGAGCAGTTCTTC.

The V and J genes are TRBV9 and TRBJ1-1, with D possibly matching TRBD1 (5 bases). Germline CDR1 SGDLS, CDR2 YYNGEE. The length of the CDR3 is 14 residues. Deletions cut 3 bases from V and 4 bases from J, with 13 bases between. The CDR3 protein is CASSAPSQGTEAFF. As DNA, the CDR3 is TGTGCCAGCAGCGCCCCCAGTCAGGGCACTGAAGCTTTCTTT.

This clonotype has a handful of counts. CDR3: CASSSTGGAGDIQYF. As DNA, the CDR3 is TGTGCCAGCAGTTCAACAGGGGGCGCAGGGGACATTCAGTACTTC. The chain carries TRBV6-1 and TRBJ2-4; 9 bases are shared with TRBD1. V lost 5 bases and J lost 8; bases outside the gene matches: 10. The CDR3 sequence is 15 residues long. Germline V gives CDR1 MNHNS, CDR2 SASEGT.

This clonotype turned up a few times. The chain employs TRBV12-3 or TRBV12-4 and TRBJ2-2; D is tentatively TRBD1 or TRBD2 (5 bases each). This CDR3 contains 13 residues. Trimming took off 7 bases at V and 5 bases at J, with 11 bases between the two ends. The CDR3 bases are TGTGCCAGCAAGGGACGGGGTACCGGGGAGCTGTTTTTT. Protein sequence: CASKGRGTGELFF.

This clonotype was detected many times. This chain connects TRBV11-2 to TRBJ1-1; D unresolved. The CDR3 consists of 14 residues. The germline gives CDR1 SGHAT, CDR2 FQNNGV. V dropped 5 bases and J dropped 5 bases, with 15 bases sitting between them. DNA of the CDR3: TGTGCCAGCAGCCCTACTCTCGGTTTTACTGAAGCTTTCTTT. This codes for CASSPTLGFTEAFF. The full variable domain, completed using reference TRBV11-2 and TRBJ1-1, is EAGVAQSPRYKIIEKRQSVAFWCNPISGHATLYWYQQILGQGPKLLIQFQNNGVVDDSQLPKDRFSAERLKGVDSTLKIQPAKLEDSAVYLCASSPTLGFTEAFFGQGTRLTVV.

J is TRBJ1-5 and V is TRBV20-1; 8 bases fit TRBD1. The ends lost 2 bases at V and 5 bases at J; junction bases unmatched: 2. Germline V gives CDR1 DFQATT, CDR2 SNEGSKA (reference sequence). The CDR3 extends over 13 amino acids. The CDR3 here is CSARLQGDQPQHF. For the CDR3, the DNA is TGCAGTGCTAGACTACAGGGGGATCAGCCCCAGCATTTT.

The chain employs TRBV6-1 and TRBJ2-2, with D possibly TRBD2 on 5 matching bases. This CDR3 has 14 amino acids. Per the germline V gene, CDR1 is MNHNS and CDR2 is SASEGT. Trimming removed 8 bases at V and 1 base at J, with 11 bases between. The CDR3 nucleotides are TGTGCCAGCTTTCCGGACTGGAACACCGGGGAGCTGTTTTTT. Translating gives CASFPDWNTGELFF.

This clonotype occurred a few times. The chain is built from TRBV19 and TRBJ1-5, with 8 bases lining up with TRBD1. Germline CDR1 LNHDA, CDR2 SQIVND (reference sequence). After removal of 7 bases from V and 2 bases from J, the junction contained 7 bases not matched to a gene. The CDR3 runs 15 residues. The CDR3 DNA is TGTGCCAGTACTTACAGGGGGGCGGGCAATCAGCCCCAGCATTTT. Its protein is CASTYRGAGNQPQHF.

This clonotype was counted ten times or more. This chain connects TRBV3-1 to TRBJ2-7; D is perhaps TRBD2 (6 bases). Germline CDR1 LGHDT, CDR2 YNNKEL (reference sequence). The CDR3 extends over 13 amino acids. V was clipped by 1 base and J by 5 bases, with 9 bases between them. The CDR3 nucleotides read TGTGCCAGCAGCCAAGGGCGGGGTCACGAGCAGTACTTC. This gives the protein CASSQGRGHEQYF.

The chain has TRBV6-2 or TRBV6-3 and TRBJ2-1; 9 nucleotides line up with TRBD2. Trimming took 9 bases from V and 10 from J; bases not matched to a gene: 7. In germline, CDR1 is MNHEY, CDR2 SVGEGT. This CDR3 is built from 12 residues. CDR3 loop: CASLTSGEEQFF. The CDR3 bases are TGTGCCAGTTTGACTAGCGGTGAGGAGCAGTTCTTC.